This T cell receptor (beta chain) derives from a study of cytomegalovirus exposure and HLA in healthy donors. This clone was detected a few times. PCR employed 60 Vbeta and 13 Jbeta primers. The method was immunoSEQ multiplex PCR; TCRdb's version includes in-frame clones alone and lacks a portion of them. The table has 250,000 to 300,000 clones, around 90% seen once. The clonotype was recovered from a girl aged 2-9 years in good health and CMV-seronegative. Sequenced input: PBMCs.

The CDR3 bases are TGTGCCAGCAGTGTTATAGAGACCCAGTACTTC. As protein: CASSVIETQYF. This chain connects TRBV2 to TRBJ2-5; D remains unclear. Germline loops: CDR1 SNHLY, CDR2 FYNNEI. The CDR3 totals 11 residues. V was shortened by 4 bases and J by 4 bases, with 4 bases between the two germline ends.